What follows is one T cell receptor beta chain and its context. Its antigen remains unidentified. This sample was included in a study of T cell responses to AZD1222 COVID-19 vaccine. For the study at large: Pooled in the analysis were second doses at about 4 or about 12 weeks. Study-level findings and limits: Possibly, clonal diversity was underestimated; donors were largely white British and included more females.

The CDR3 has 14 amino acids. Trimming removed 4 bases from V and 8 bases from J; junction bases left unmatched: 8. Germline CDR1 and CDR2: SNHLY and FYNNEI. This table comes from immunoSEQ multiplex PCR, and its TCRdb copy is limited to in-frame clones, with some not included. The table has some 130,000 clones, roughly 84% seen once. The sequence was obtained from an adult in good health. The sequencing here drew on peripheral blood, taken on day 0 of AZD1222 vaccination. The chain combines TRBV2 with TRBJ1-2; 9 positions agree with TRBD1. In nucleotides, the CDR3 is TGTGCCAGCAGTGCAGGACAGGGGCCTAGCGGCTACACCTTC. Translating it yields CASSAGQGPSGYTF.